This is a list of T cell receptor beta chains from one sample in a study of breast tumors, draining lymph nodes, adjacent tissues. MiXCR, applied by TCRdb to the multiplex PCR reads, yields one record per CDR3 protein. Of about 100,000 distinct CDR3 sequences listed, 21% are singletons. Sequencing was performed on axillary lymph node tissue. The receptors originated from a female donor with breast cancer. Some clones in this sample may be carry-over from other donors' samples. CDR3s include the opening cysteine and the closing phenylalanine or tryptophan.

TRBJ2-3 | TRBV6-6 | CASSYGPNLEAQYF
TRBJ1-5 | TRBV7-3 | CASSSGADSNQPQHF
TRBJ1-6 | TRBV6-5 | CASKNRGNYNSPLHF
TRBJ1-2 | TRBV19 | CASSIRGDYGYTF
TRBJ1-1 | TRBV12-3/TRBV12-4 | CASNIAGVGTEAFF
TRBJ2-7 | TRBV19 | CASSIGPGSSYEQYF
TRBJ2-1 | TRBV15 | CATSRDPGVGREQFF
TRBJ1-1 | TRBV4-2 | CASSQDRLTEAFF
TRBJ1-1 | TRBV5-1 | CASSLTPGSTEAFF
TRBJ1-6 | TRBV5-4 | CASSSETQGVNSPLHF
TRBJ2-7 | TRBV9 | CASSAMDGAEQYF
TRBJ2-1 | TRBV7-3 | CASSLGGPADEQFF
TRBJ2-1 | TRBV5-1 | CASSTTGTSNNEQFF
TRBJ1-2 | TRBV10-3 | CAISPDGSYGYTF
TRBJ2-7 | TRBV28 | CASSLGGTSGYEQYF
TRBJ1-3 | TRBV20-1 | CSAEKGATGNTIYF
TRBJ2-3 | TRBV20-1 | CSASGTSGGLTDTQYF
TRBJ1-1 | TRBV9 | CASAEGPTNTEAFF
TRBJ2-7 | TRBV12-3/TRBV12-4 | CASSLTTSSYEQYF
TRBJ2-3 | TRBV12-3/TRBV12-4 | CASSSRGGGTDTQYF
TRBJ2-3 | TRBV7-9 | CASSLARQGDTQYF
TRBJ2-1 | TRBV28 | CASSYPLVRPDNEQFF
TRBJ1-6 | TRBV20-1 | CSARASNSPLHF
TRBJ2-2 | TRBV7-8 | CASTQAAAPGELFF
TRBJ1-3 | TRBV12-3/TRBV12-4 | CASRQRGRNTIYF
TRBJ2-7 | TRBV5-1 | CASSRGQSSSYEQYF
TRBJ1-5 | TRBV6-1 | CASRTYRGRNQPQHF
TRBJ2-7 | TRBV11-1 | CASSFGQGSEQYF
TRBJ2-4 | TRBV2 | CASSGSASAKNIQYF
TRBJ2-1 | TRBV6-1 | CASSLLTGGRDEQFF
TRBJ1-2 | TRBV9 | CASSVGGELQGYTF
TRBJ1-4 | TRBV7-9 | CASSSGHQNEKLFF
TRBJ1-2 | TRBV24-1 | CATSDSYRGEDGYTF
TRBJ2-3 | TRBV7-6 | CASSPLQRTDTQYF
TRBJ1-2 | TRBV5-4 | CASRNQFPLPHGYTF
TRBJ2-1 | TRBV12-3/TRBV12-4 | CASRPTSGGYNEQFF
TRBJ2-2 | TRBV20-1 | CSARQGLYTGGLFF